This TCR beta chain emerged from a study of blood T cells in healthy people across ages (dated by TCRdb to 2015 to 2017). About the investigation overall: In model experiments, template switching captured about one uniquely barcoded TCR beta cDNA molecule for every two T cells. Four age groups were formed from the donors: young (average about 15 years), middle-aged (approximately 41), aged (approximately 60) and long-lived (around 82). Using the same blood draw, the study looked at two additional independent replicas of 1 million unique cDNA reads for two donors, one aged 18 to 30 and the other aged 80 or older. Using deep sequencing normalized with unique cDNA molecular identifiers, the study measured how TCR beta repertoire diversity changes with age. Donors of different ages were randomly distributed across sequencing lanes to avoid experimental bias. Summary of the overall study and its limitations: Compared with the aged group, more naive CD4+ T cells, fewer expanded clones and increased TCR diversity were shown by the long-lived group, suggesting age selection. Bulk unsorted PBMC profiling prevented conclusive comparison of naive and antigen-experienced compartments. Because donor CMV infection status was unknown, age-related changes in expanded clonotypes were potentially confounded. Total diversity estimates from one million sequenced T cells were considered lower bounds and underestimates. A strong correlation was found between observed TCR beta diversity and the percentage of naive T cells measured by flow cytometry. Observed TCR beta diversity per million T cells fell roughly linearly with age, and a significant reduction was already apparent by age roughly 40.

CDR1 and CDR2, looked up from the germline V gene, are SGHDT and YYEEEE. V is clipped by 4 bases and J by 7 bases, and the sequence between their germline boundaries is 14 bases long. The cysteine opens and the phenylalanine closes a CDR3 of 14 amino acids. The CDR3 DNA has 42 bases and is translated from base 1. Donors were 39 systemically healthy Caucasian individuals from Russia aged roughly 6 to 95 years. Around 10 milliliters of peripheral blood were drawn from each donor into EDTA-treated Vacutainer tubes. PBMCs were isolated by Ficoll-Paque density-gradient centrifugation, with at least 7 million obtained per sample. Total RNA was extracted from PBMCs with Trizol reagent, with at least 6 micrograms obtained per sample. For every donor, an aliquot of PBMCs went through flow cytometry to measure the percentages of naive CD45RAhigh/CD27high T cells. On this clonotype: No cognate antigen has been identified for it. Base qualities are not at hand, and no much larger clone is one base apart.

Library method: 5' RACE. The instrument given in TCRdb is Illumina HiSeq 2500. The second PCR ran for roughly 7 to 12 cycles and used a J-beta primer mix along with a sample-barcoded 5' primer. A unique molecular identifier was introduced onto each TCR beta cDNA molecule by a template-switch 5' adaptor carrying 12 random nucleotides. Each sample yielded at least 2.5 million CDR3-containing paired-end reads. First-strand cDNA was synthesized from all RNA with the Mint cDNA synthesis kit, primed by a TRBC-specific oligonucleotide. Following uracil-DNA glycosylase treatment, a first 18-cycle PCR with universal primers M1SS and BC2_uni_R was performed on all cDNA. In the paper's pipeline: For normalization, 1 million high-quality reads, each with a distinct molecular identifier, were randomly selected from each sample. Reads with shared molecular identifiers were discarded instead of being binned into consensus sequences. MiTCR, set to a Q25 quality threshold and the strictest error-elimination algorithm, was used for CDR3 identification, clonotype clustering and error correction. A nonparametric unseen species model using Euler transformation provided a lower-bound estimate of total TCR beta diversity. TCRdb ran its own pipeline on the public reads, namely fastp trimming at Q25 and MiXCR clone calling, and kept in-frame beta chains. Merged by CDR3 protein, the rows form single entries marked with the most common genes and DNA. It is TCRdb's table, rather than the study itself, that gives the V and J calls and clone size. A total of 700,000 to 950,000 distinct CDR3 sequences appear in this sample, 58% of them only once. The ten largest account for 22% of the sample.

The sequenced sample was blood. The origin of this receptor is a man younger than 40 in good health. The receptor chain draws on TRBV5-6 and TRBJ2-2; a tentative D call is TRBD2 (5 bases match). CDR3 protein: CASSLNTRGGELFF. The base sequence is TGTGCCAGCAGCCTAAACACTAGAGGCGGGGAGCTGTTTTTT.